A single sample is the source of the 4 T cell receptor beta chains below, sequenced in a study of cytomegalovirus exposure and HLA in healthy donors. Use of 60 Vbeta and 13 Jbeta primers characterized the PCR. The table came from immunoSEQ multiplex PCR; TCRdb's copy has only in-frame clones and leaves some out. The sample carries some 110,000 clones, 74% recorded once. Sample: PBMCs. The receptors here all came from a man aged 25-45 years in good health and CMV-seropositive.

The rearrangement links TRBV2 to TRBJ2-3, with 8 nucleotides matching TRBD1. Per the germline V gene, CDR1 is SNHLY and CDR2 is FYNNEI. With 5 bases clipped from V and 3 bases from J, the junction kept 7 bases outside the gene matches. The CDR3 extends over 15 amino acids. The CDR3 spells CASSYTGGRTDTQYF. The CDR3 DNA reads as TGTGCCAGCAGTTACACAGGGGGTCGGACAGATACGCAGTATTTT. Together with reference TRBV2 and TRBJ2-3, the CDR3 gives the full variable domain: EPEVTQTPSHQVTQMGQEVILRCVPISNHLYFYWYRQILGQKVEFLVSFYNNEISEKSEIFDDQFSVERPDGSNFTLKIRSTKLEDSAMYFCASSYTGGRTDTQYFGPGTRLTVL.

The rearrangement links TRBV6-1 to TRBJ2-7, with a tentative D call TRBD2 (5 bases). Germline V CDR1 and CDR2: MNHNS, SASEGT. V lost 3 bases and J lost 12, with 15 bases in between. This CDR3 contains 12 residues. The DNA for the CDR3 is TGTGCCAGCAGTGACCGACCATGGGCGGGGTACTTC. Translating it yields CASSDRPWAGYF.

The table lists this clone with a few counts. The genes are TRBV28 and TRBJ1-1; a possible D gene is TRBD1 (6 bases). The CDR3 contains 13 residues. The germline V and J ends were trimmed by 5 bases and 5 bases, with 12 bases remaining between them. Germline V gives CDR1 MDHEN, CDR2 SYDVKM. CDR3 loop: CASSLNRDTEAFF. DNA for the CDR3: TGTGCCAGCAGTCTAAACAGGGATACTGAAGCTTTCTTT.

This clone was seen more than once but under ten times. This sequence joins TRBV5-4 and TRBJ2-7; 7 nucleotides match TRBD1. After removal of 5 bases from V and 1 base from J, the junction contained 9 bases not matched to a gene. CDR1 is SGHNT, CDR2 YYREEE, per germline (reference sequence). The length of the CDR3 is 15 residues. This chain's CDR3 is CASRKGAGGSYEQYF. The CDR3 coding sequence is TGTGCCAGCAGGAAGGGGGCAGGGGGTTCCTACGAGCAGTACTTC.